This T cell receptor beta chain derives from a study of cytomegalovirus exposure and HLA in healthy donors. Findings and caveats of the study: A later analysis showed TCR association rates differing by HLA locus, peaking at DRB1 and lowest at HLA-C.

About this clone: The antigen is unknown.

Trimming took 4 bases from V and 5 from J, leaving 14 bases between them. The germline V gene has CDR1 SEHNR and CDR2 FQNEAQ (reference sequence). This CDR3 is built from 14 residues. PCR was performed using 60 Vbeta and 13 Jbeta primers. The data were produced by immunoSEQ multiplex PCR, yet TCRdb's version contains in-frame clones alone and is incomplete. The table has about 71,000 clones, approximately 67% seen once. The sequencing input was PBMCs. The clonotype was recovered from a man aged 35-49 years in good health and CMV-seropositive. The genes are TRBV7-9 and TRBJ2-5; possible D gene TRBD1, 6 bases. The CDR3 DNA reads as TGTGCCAGCAGCTCGAACAGGGTTGGGGAGACCCAGTACTTC. Protein product: CASSSNRVGETQYF.